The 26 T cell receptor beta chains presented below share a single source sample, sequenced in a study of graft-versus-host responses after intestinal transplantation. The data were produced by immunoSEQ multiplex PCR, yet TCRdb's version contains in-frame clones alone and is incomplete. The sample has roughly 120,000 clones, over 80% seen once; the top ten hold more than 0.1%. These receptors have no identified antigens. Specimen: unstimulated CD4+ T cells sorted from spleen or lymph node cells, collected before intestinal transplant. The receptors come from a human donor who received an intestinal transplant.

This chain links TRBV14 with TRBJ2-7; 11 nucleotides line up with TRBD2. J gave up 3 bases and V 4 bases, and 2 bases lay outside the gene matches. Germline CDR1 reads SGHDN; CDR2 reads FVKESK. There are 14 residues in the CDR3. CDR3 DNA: TGTGCCAGCAGCCGACTAGCGGGGATCTACGAGCAGTACTTC. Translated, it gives CASSRLAGIYEQYF.

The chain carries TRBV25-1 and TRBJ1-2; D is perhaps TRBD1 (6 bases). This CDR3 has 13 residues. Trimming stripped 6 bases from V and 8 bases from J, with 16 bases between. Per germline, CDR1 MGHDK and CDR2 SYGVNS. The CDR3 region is CASRRPGGPGYTF. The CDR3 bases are TGTGCCAGCAGACGACCCGGGGGGCCGGGCTACACCTTC.

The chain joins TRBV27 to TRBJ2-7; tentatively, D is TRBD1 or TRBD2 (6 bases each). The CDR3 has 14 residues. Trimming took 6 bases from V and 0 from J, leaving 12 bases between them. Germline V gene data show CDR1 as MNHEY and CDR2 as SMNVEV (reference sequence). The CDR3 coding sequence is TGTGCCAGCAGAACCAGGGGAGGCTCCTACGAGCAGTACTTC. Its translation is CASRTRGGSYEQYF.

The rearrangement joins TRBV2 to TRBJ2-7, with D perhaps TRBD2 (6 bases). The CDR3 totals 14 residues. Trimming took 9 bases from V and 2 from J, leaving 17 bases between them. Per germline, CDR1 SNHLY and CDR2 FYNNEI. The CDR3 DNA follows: TGTGCCAGTACGTGGGACGCGGGGACCTACGAGCAGTACTTC. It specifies CASTWDAGTYEQYF.

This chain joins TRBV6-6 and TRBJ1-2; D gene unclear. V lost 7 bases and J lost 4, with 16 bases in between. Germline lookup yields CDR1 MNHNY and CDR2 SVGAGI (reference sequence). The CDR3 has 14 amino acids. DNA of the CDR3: TGTGCCAGCAACCAACAAAGCTTCAGCTATGGCTACACCTTC. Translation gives CASNQQSFSYGYTF.

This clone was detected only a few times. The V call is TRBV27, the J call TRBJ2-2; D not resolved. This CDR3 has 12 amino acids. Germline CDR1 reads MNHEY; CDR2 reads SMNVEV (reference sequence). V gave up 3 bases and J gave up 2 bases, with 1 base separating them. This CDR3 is CASSFNTGELFF. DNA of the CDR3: TGTGCCAGCAGTTTTAACACCGGGGAGCTGTTTTTT.

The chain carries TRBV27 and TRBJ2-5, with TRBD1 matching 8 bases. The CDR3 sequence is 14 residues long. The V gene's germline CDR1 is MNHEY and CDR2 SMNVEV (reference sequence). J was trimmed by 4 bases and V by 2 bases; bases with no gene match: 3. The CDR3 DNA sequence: TGTGCCAGCAGTTTACTAGACAGGGGAGAGACCCAGTACTTC. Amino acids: CASSLLDRGETQYF.

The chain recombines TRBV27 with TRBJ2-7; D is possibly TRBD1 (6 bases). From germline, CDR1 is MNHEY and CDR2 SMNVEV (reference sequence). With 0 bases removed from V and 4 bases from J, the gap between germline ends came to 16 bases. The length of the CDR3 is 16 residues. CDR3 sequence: CASSLSGDTRAYEQYF. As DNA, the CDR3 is TGTGCCAGCAGTTTATCGGGGGACACGAGGGCGTACGAGCAGTACTTC.

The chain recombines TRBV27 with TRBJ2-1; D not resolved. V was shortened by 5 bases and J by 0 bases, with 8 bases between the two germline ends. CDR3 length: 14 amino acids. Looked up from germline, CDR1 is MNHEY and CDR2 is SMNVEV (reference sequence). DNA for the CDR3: TGTGCCAGCAGTCCTCCTGGCTCCTACAATGAGCAGTTCTTC. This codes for CASSPPGSYNEQFF.

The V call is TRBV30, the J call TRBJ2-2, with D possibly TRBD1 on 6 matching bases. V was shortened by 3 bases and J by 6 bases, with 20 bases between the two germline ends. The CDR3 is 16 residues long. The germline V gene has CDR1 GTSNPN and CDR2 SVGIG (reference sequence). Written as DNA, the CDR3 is TGTGCCTGGAGGTTCACTGGGGGCCGGGGAGCCGGGGAGCTGTTTTTT. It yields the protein CAWRFTGGRGAGELFF.

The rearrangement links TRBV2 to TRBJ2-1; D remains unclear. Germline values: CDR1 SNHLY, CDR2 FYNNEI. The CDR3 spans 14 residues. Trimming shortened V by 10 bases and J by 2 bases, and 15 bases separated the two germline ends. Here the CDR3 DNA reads TGTGCCACCCAAGGCCGAGGCGCCTACAATGAGCAGTTCTTC. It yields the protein CATQGRGAYNEQFF.

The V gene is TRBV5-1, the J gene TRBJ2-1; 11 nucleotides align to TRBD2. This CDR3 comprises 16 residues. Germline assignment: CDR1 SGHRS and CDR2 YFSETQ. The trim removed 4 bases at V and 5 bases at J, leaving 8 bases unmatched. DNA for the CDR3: TGCGCCAGCAGCCCTGGGGGGACTAGCGGTGACAATGAGCAGTTCTTC. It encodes CASSPGGTSGDNEQFF.

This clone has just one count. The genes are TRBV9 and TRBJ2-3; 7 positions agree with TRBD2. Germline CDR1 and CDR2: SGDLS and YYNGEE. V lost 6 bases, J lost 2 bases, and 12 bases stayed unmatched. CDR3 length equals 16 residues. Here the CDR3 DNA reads TGTGCCAGCAACCGCCCCCCGGGGGGAATCACAGATACGCAGTATTTT. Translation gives CASNRPPGGITDTQYF.

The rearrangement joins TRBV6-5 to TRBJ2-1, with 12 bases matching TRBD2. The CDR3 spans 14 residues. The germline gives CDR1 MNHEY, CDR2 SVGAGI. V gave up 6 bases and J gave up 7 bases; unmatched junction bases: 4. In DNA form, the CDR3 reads TGTGCCAGCAGGACTAGCGGGAGCCTGAATGAGCAGTTCTTC. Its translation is CASRTSGSLNEQFF.

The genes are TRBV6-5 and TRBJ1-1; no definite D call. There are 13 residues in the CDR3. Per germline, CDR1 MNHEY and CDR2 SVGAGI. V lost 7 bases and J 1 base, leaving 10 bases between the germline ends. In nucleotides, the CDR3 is TGTGCCAGCACTTTCGGCAGGAACACTGAAGCTTTCTTT. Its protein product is CASTFGRNTEAFF.

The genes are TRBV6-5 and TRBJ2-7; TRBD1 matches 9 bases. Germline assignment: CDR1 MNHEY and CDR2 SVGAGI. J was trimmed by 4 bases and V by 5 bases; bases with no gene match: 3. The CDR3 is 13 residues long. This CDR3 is CASSVDRGYEQYF. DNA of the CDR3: TGTGCCAGCAGTGTTGACAGGGGGTACGAGCAGTACTTC.

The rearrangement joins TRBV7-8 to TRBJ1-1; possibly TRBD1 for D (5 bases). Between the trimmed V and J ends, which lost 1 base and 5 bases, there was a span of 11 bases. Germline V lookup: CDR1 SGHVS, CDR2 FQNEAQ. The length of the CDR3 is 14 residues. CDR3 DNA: TGTGCCAGCAGCTTAGTACAGGCAGGGACTGAAGCTTTCTTT. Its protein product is CASSLVQAGTEAFF.

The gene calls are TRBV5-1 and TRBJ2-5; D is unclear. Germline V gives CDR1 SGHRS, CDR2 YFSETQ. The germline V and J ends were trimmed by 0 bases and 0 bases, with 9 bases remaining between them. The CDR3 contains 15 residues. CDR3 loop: CASSLGQPYQETQYF. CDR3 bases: TGCGCCAGCAGCTTGGGGCAGCCCTACCAAGAGACCCAGTACTTC.

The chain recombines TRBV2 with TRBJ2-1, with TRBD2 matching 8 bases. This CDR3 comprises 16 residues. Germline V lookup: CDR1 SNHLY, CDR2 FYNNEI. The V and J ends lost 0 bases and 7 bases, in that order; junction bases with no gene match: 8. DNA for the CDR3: TGTGCCAGCAGTGAAGCGCTTCCCGGGAGGGGGAATGAGCAGTTCTTC. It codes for CASSEALPGRGNEQFF. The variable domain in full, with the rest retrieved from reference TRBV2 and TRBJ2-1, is EPEVTQTPSHQVTQMGQEVILRCVPISNHLYFYWYRQILGQKVEFLVSFYNNEISEKSEIFDDQFSVERPDGSNFTLKIRSTKLEDSAMYFCASSEALPGRGNEQFFGPGTRLTVL.

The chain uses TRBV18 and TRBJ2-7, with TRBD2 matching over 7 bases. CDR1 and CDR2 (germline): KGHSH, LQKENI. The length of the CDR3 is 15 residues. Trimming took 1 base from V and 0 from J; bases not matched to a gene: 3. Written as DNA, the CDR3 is TGTGCCAGCTCACCACGTGCTAGCGGCTCCTACGAGCAGTACTTC. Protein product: CASSPRASGSYEQYF.

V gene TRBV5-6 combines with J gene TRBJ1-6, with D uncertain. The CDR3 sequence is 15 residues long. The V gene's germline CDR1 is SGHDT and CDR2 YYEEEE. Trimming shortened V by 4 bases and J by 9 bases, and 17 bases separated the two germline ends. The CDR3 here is CASSPWTVLGSPLHF. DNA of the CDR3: TGTGCCAGCAGCCCGTGGACGGTTCTAGGTTCACCCCTCCACTTT. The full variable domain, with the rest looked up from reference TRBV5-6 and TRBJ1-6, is DAGVTQSPTHLIKTRGQQVTLRCSPKSGHDTVSWYQQALGQGPQFIFQYYEEEERQRGNFPDRFSGHQFPNYSSELNVNALLLGDSALYLCASSPWTVLGSPLHFGNGTRLTVT.

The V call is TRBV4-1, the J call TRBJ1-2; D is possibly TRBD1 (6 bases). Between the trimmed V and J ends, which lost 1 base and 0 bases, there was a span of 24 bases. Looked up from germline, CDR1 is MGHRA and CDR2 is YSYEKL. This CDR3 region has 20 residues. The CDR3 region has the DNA TGCGCCAGCAGCCAAGCTAGGGGGTCCGGCTCCGTAATTTCTAACTATGGCTACACCTTC. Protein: CASSQARGSGSVISNYGYTF.

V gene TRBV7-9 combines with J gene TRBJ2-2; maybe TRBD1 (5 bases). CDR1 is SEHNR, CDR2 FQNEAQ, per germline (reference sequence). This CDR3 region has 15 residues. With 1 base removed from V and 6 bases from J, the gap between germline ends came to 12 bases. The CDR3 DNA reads TGTGCCAGCAGCTTAGGGTCCTCAGGGCCCGGGGAGCTGTTTTTT. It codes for CASSLGSSGPGELFF.

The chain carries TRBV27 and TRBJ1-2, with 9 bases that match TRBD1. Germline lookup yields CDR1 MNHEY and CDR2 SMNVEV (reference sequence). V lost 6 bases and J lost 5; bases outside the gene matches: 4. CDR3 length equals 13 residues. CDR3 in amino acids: CASSQDRGYGYTF. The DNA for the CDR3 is TGTGCCAGCAGCCAGGACAGGGGATATGGCTACACCTTC.

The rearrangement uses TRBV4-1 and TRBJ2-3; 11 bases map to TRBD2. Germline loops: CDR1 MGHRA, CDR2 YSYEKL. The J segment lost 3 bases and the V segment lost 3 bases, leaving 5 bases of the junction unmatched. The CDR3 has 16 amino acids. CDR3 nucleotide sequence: TGCGCCAGCAGCCAGATAGCGGGAGGGCCAACAGATACGCAGTATTTT. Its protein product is CASSQIAGGPTDTQYF.

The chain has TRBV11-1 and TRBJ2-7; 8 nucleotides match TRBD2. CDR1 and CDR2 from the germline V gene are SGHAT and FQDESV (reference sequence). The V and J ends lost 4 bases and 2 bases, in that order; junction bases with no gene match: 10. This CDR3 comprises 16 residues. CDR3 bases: TGTGCCAGCAGCTCCAGAGCGGGAGCCCGAACCTACGAGCAGTACTTC. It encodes CASSSRAGARTYEQYF. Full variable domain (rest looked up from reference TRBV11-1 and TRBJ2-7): EAEVAQSPRYKITEKSQAVAFWCDPISGHATLYWYRQILGQGPELLVQFQDESVVDDSQLPKDRFSAERLKGVDSTLKIQPAELGDSAMYLCASSSRAGARTYEQYFGPGTRLTVT.